The rows below give T cell receptor beta chains drawn from one sample of a study of T cells in localized non-small cell lung cancer. The repertoire was sequenced with immunoSEQ multiplex PCR; TCRdb's copy has only in-frame clones and lacks some. The repertoire consists of about 40,000 clones, with around 86% occurring once and the leading ten covering roughly 6.1%. The sequenced sample was peripheral blood, obtained before any cancer treatment. Every receptor here comes from a man aged 35 to 69 with stage I lung adenocarcinoma. Both conserved end residues are part of each CDR3. D genes are given only for firm matches. Size is stated for part of the rows, as once, few or many counts, or as a class when the clone is expanded.

TRBJ2-7 - TRBV7-2 TRBD2 TGTGCCAGCACCTGGGGAGGGCAAGGCGAGCAGTACTTC CASTWGGQGEQYF
TRBJ2-4 - TRBV19 - TGTGCCAGTAGTACGAGTGCGCCGGCCAAAAACATTCAGTACTTC CASSTSAPAKNIQYF
TRBJ1-3 - TRBV6-5 - TGTGCCAGCAGTTACTCGGCCAGGGCTGGAAACACCATATATTTT CASSYSARAGNTIYF
TRBJ2-6 once TRBV4-3 TRBD2 TGCGCCAGCAGCCCCTTTAGCGGGACAACCTCTGGGGCCAACGTCCTGACTTTC CASSPFSGTTSGANVLTF
TRBJ1-2 - TRBV28 - TGTGCCAGCAGTGCCGGGCGATCTAACTATGGCTACACCTTC CASSAGRSNYGYTF
TRBJ2-5 - TRBV2 - TGTGCCAGCAGTGATGTCGGGAGAGAGACCCAGTACTTC CASSDVGRETQYF
TRBJ2-1 - TRBV15 - TGTGCCACCAGCAGGGGACGACTAATGCGGTATGAGCAGTTCTTC CATSRGRLMRYEQFF
TRBJ1-5 - TRBV6-1 - TGTGCCAGCAGTGAACTGACAGGTCAGCCCCAGCATTTT CASSELTGQPQHF
TRBJ1-1 once TRBV7-6 - TGTGCCAGCAGCCCTAACGTCGGCACTGAAGCTTTCTTT CASSPNVGTEAFF
TRBJ1-2 - TRBV7-8 - TGTGCCAGCAGCTTAGAACGCCAGGGTAAAGGCTACACCTTC CASSLERQGKGYTF
TRBJ2-1 - TRBV6-6 TRBD2 TGTGCCTCCAACCCAGCGGGAGCCTACAATGAGCAGTTCTTC CASNPAGAYNEQFF
TRBJ2-7 - TRBV5-1 TRBD1 TGCGCCAGCAGCGTGGACAGGGGGGGACTCGAGCAGTACTTC CASSVDRGGLEQYF
TRBJ2-1 once TRBV27 - TGTGCCAGCAGCACACGGCCGCTAGTTTCCAATGAGCAGTTCTTC CASSTRPLVSNEQFF
TRBJ2-7 - TRBV29-1 - TGCAGCGTTGTTGGGGGCCGAGGGCGCCATGAGCAGTACTTC CSVVGGRGRHEQYF
TRBJ2-7 once TRBV7-2 - TGTGCCAGCGCCCCTTCAGGGTCGAACTACGAGCAGTACTTC CASAPSGSNYEQYF
TRBJ2-7 - TRBV4-2 - TGTGCCAGCAGCCAAGATGGGAACGAGCAGTACTTC CASSQDGNEQYF